This T cell receptor (beta chain) is from a study of cytomegalovirus exposure and HLA in healthy donors. General study points: Per a later analysis, 15,000 to 20,000 TCR beta sequences showed association with HLA alleles at 0.05 false discovery rate.

The PCR was carried out with 60 Vbeta primers and 13 Jbeta primers. Sequenced by immunoSEQ multiplex PCR; TCRdb stores in-frame clones only, minus some. There are around 95,000 clones in the sample; about 75% occur only once, and over 9% lies in the top ten. Worth noting for this clone: What it binds is unknown.

V lost 7 bases to trimming and J lost 6 bases; unmatched junction nucleotides: 6. The germline gives CDR1 SGHRS, CDR2 YFSETQ. This CDR3 comprises 13 residues. Material for sequencing was PBMCs. This clonotype was sampled from a man in his thirties or forties in good health and CMV-seropositive. The chain uses TRBV5-1 and TRBJ2-3, with 9 bases fitting TRBD1. The CDR3 DNA follows: TGCGCCAGCCGGGACAGGGTTGGGGATACGCAGTATTTT. Its protein is CASRDRVGDTQYF. Drawing the rest from reference TRBV5-1 and TRBJ2-3, the complete variable domain is KAGVTQTPRYLIKTRGQQVTLSCSPISGHRSVSWYQQTPGQGLQFLFEYFSETQRNKGNFPGRFSGRQFSNSRSEMNVSTLELGDSALYLCASRDRVGDTQYFGPGTRLTVL.